This record covers a single T cell receptor beta chain. No antigen is known for it. Newly diagnosed patients aged 18 to 65 had hyperthyroidism of under 2 months' duration. Reasons for excluding patients were uncontrolled infection, other autoimmune disease, pregnancy or lactation. This sample is part of a study of T cells in Graves' hyperthyroidism and ophthalmopathy. Per germline, CDR1 MNHNS and CDR2 SASEGT. The CDR3 extends over 17 amino acids. V lost 7 bases to trimming and J lost 1 base; unmatched junction nucleotides: 15. Findings of the study overall: Among thyroid clonotypes expanded above 0.001, most also appeared in blood. Ophthalmopathy, which appeared later, was predicted by the model a median 6.5 months before onset.

The source material, RNA transcripts, was used to amplify TCR beta CDR3 regions. In the first-round RT-PCR of the TCR CDR3, the HTBI primer set was used. Each CDR3 protein gets one entry after TCRdb re-called the multiplex PCR reads with MiXCR. The sample carries over 700,000 distinct CDR3 sequences, roughly a sixth recorded once. The sequence was collected from a woman aged 50 to 65 with Graves' hyperthyroidism that later progressed to Graves' ophthalmopathy. The sequenced sample consisted of blood. The V gene is TRBV6-1, the J gene TRBJ1-2; 7 bases agree with TRBD1. CDR3 in amino acids: CASTSPDRDSLNYGYTF. CDR3 in DNA: TGTGCCAGCACCTCACCGGACCGGGACAGCCTTAACTATGGCTACACCTTC.